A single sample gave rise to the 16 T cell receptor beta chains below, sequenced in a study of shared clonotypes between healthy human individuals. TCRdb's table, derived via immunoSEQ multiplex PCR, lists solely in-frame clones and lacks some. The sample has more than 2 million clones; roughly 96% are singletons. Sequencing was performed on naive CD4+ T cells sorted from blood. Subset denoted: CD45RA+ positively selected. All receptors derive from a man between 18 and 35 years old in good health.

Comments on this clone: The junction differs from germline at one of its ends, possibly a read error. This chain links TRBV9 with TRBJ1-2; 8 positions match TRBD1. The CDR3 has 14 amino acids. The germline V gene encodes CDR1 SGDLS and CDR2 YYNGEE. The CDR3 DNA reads TGTGCCAGCAGCGTAGACGCAGGGGGCGCTTCTAGGGATTTC. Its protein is CASSVDAGGASRDF.

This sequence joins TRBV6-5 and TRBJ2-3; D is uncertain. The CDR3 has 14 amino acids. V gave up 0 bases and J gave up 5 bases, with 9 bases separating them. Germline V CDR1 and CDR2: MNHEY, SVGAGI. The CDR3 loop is CASSYSSGVDTQYF. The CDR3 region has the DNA TGTGCCAGCAGTTACTCGAGTGGGGTAGATACGCAGTATTTT.

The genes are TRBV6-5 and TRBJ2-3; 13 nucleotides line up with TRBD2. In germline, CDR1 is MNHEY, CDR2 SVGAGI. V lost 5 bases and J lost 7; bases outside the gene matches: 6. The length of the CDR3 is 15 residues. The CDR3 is CASSRGTSGTNTQYF. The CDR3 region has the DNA TGTGCCAGCAGTCGCGGGACTAGCGGGACCAATACGCAGTATTTT.

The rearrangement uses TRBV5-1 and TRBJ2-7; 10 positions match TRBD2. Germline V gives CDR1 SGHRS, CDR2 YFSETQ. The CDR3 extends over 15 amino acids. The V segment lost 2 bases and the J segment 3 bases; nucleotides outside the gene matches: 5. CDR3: CASSFSSGSFYEQYF. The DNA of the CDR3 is TGCGCCAGCAGCTTTTCTAGCGGGAGTTTCTACGAGCAGTACTTC.

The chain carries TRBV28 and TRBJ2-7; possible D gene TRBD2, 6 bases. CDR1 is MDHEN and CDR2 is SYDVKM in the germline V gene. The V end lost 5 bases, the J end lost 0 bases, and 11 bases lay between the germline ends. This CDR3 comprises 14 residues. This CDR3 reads CASSTGLPSYEQYF. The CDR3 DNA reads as TGTGCCAGCAGTACCGGACTACCCTCCTACGAGCAGTACTTC.

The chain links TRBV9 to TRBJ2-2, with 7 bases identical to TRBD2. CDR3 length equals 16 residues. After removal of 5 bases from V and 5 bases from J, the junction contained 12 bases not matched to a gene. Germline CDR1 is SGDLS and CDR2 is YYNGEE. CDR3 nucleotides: TGTGCCAGCAGTCCTAGCGGCAGGGTTCGTACCGGGGAGCTGTTTTTT. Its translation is CASSPSGRVRTGELFF. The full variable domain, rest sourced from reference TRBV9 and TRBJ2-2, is DSGVTQTPKHLITATGQRVTLRCSPRSGDLSVYWYQQSLDQGLQFLIQYYNGEERAKGNILERFSAQQFPDLHSELNLSSLELGDSALYFCASSPSGRVRTGELFFGEGSRLTVL.

CDR3: CAWSSPADYTF. As DNA, the CDR3 is TGTGCCTGGAGTTCTCCCGCGGACTACACCTTC. The chain uses TRBV30 and TRBJ1-2; D is uncertain. The V gene lost 2 bases and the J gene lost 10 bases, with 11 bases spanning the gap. This CDR3 has 11 amino acids. Germline V gives CDR1 GTSNPN, CDR2 SVGIG (reference sequence).

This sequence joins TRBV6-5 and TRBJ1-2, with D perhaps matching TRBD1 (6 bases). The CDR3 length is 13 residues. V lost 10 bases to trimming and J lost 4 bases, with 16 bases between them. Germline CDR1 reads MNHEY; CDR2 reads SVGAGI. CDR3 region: CATSRDTPYGYTF. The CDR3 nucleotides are TGTGCCACCTCCCGGGACACCCCCTATGGCTACACCTTC.

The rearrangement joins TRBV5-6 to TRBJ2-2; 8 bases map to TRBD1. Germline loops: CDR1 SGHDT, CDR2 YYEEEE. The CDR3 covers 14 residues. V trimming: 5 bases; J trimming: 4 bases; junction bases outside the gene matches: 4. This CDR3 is CASRRQGFTGELFF. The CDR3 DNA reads TGTGCCAGCAGGCGACAGGGGTTCACCGGGGAGCTGTTTTTT.

CDR3 nucleotides: TGTGCCAGCAGTCACGGGAGTGCGGGAAGTTCTGAGCAGTTCTTC. This codes for CASSHGSAGSSEQFF. The chain recombines TRBV25-1 with TRBJ2-1, with a tentative D call TRBD2 (6 bases). The germline gives CDR1 MGHDK, CDR2 SYGVNS. Deletions cut 5 bases from V and 9 bases from J, with 20 bases between. The CDR3 sequence is 15 residues long.

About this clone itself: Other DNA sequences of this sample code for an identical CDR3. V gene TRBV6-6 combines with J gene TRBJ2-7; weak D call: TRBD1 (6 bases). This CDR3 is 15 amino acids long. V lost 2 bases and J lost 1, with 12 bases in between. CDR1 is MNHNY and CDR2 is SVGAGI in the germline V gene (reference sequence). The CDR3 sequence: CASSYPGQLSYEQYF. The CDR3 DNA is TGTGCCAGCAGTTACCCCGGACAGCTATCCTACGAGCAGTACTTC.

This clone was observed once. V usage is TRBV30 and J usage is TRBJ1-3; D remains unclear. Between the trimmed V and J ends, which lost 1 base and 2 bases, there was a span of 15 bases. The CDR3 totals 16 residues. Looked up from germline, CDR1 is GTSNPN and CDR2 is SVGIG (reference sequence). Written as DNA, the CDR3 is TGTGCCTGGAGTGGTGTTAGGCCCCCTGCTGGAAACACCATATATTTT. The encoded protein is CAWSGVRPPAGNTIYF.

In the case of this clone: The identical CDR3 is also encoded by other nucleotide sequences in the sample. The CDR3 reads CAISELLAGGTDTQYF. CDR3 in DNA: TGTGCCATCAGTGAGTTACTAGCGGGGGGCACAGATACGCAGTATTTT. This chain links TRBV10-3 with TRBJ2-3; TRBD2 matches at 11 bases. CDR3 length: 16 residues. The V gene end was trimmed by 1 base and the J gene end by 1 base; junction bases not matched to a gene: 1. Germline-derived CDR1 and CDR2 are ENHRY and SYGVKD.

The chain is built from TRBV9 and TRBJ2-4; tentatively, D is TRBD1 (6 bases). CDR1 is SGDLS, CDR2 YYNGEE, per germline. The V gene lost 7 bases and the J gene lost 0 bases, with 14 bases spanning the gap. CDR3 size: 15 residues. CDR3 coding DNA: TGTGCCAGCGAAACCAGGGGTAAAGCCAAAAACATTCAGTACTTC. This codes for CASETRGKAKNIQYF.

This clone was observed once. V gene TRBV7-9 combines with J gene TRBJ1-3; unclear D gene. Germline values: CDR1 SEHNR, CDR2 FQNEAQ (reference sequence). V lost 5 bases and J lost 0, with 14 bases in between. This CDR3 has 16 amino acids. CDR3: CASSAQLGDSGNTIYF. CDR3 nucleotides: TGTGCCAGCAGCGCCCAGCTTGGGGACTCTGGAAACACCATATATTTT.

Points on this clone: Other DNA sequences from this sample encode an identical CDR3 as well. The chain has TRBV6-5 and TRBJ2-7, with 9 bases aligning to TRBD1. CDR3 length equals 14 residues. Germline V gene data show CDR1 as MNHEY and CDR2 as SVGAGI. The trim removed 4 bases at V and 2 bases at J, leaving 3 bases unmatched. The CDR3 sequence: CASSSGQGAYEQYF. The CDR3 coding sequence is TGTGCCAGCAGTTCGGGACAGGGAGCCTACGAGCAGTACTTC.